Below, one TCR beta chain is given with its context. Germline CDR1 reads KGHSH; CDR2 reads LQKENI. The CDR3 has 15 residues. Trimming cost V 6 bases and J 1 base, with 13 bases left between them. Time point here: patch test 1, 2 weeks after DPC sensitization. The treatment was: therapeutic diphenylcyclopropenone sensitization with weekly scalp DPC. The record originates from a study of human T cells and chemical hapten exposure. Original analysis: There were a median of approximately 96,000 TCRs per sample, with a range from about 23,224 to 750,000. Each CDR3 protein gets one entry after TCRdb re-called the RACE reads with MiXCR. The V and J calls follow TCRdb's processing rather than the paper's. This sample has roughly 180,000 distinct CDR3 sequences, with about 14% found just once.

The receptor was isolated from a woman in her twenties or thirties with alopecia areata. Some clones in this sample may be carry-over from other donors' samples. The source material was whole blood, sampled in connection with sensitization to the hapten diphenylcyclopropenone (DPC). The rearrangement uses TRBV18 and TRBJ1-5, with a weak D call TRBD1 (6 bases). CDR3 sequence: CASSDYTGSNQPQHF. The CDR3 nucleotides read TGTGCCAGCTCCGACTATACAGGGAGCAATCAGCCCCAGCATTTT. Full variable domain (outside the CDR3, taken from reference TRBV18 and TRBJ1-5): NAGVMQNPRHLVRRRGQEARLRCSPMKGHSHVYWYRQLPEEGLKFMVYLQKENIIDESGMPKERFSAEFPKEGPSILRIQQVVRGDSAAYFCASSDYTGSNQPQHFGDGTRLSIL.